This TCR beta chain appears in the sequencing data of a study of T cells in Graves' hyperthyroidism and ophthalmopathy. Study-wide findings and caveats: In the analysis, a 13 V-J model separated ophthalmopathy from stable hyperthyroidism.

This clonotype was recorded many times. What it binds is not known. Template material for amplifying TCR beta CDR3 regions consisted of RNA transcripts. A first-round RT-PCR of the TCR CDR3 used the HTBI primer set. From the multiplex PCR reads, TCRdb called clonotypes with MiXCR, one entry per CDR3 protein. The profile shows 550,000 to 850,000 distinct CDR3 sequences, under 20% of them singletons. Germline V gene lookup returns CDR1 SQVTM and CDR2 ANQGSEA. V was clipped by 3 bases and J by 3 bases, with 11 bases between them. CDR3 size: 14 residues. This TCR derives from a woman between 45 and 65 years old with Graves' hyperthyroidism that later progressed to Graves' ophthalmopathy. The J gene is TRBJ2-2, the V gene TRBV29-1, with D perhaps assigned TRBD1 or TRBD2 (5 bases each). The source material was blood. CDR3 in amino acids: CSVDRGEDTGELFF. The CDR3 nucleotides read TGCAGCGTTGACCGGGGCGAGGACACCGGGGAGCTGTTTTTT.